Below, 11 T cell receptor beta chains from the same sample are listed, as sequenced in a study of blood T cell repertoires in COVID-19. Some clones are missing from TCRdb's copy, which holds only in-frame ones; the method was immunoSEQ multiplex PCR. The profile covers about 400,000 clones, with nearly 90% appearing a single time and 1.5% to 2% taken by the ten largest. Input material: PBMCs or T cells enriched from blood (not recorded which). The receptor source for this set is a woman aged 25 to 45 who had recovered from COVID-19.

The gene calls are TRBV2 and TRBJ2-3; 8 bases align to TRBD2. V lost 4 bases to trimming and J lost 6 bases; unmatched junction nucleotides: 9. Germline V gives CDR1 SNHLY, CDR2 FYNNEI. The CDR3 totals 15 residues. The DNA for the CDR3 is TGTGCCAGCAGTGTGACGGGAGGGCCACGGGATACGCAGTATTTT. Its translation is CASSVTGGPRDTQYF.

This rearrangement joins TRBV30 to TRBJ2-7; D possibly corresponds to TRBD2 (5 bases). The V end was cut by 1 base, the J end by 3 bases, with 7 bases between. The CDR3 is 12 amino acids. CDR1 and CDR2 (germline): GTSNPN, SVGIG (reference sequence). CDR3 loop: CAWSGEFYEQYF. The CDR3 coding sequence is TGTGCCTGGAGTGGGGAGTTCTACGAGCAGTACTTC.

V and J are TRBV9 and TRBJ1-6; the match to TRBD1 covers 9 bases. Germline V gene lookup returns CDR1 SGDLS and CDR2 YYNGEE. There are 15 residues in the CDR3. Trimming cost V 4 bases and J 7 bases; bases outside gene matches: 6. Here the CDR3 reads CASSTETGGNSPLHF. CDR3 nucleotides: TGTGCCAGCAGCACGGAGACAGGGGGAAATTCACCCCTCCACTTT. Using reference TRBV9 and TRBJ1-6 for the parts outside the CDR3, the full variable domain is DSGVTQTPKHLITATGQRVTLRCSPRSGDLSVYWYQQSLDQGLQFLIQYYNGEERAKGNILERFSAQQFPDLHSELNLSSLELGDSALYFCASSTETGGNSPLHFGNGTRLTVT.

V gene TRBV6-5 combines with J gene TRBJ2-3; 7 bases are a match to TRBD2. This CDR3 has 15 amino acids. The V and J ends lost 7 bases and 6 bases, in that order; junction bases with no gene match: 13. The germline V gene encodes CDR1 MNHEY and CDR2 SVGAGI. This CDR3 is CASNKAGSDSDTQYF. Here the CDR3 DNA reads TGTGCCAGCAACAAAGCGGGGAGCGACTCCGATACGCAGTATTTT.

This chain links TRBV30 with TRBJ1-1; D may be TRBD1 (5 bases). The germline gives CDR1 GTSNPN, CDR2 SVGIG (reference sequence). The CDR3 has 14 residues. V was pared by 4 bases and J by 5 bases, with 17 bases between. DNA of the CDR3: TGTGCCTGGATTCGGGAGCAGGGTTTAACTGAAGCTTTCTTT. Amino acid sequence: CAWIREQGLTEAFF.

V usage is TRBV6-4 and J usage is TRBJ1-2; D call uncertain. The germline V gene encodes CDR1 MRHNA and CDR2 SNTAGT. Trimming shortened V by 0 bases and J by 7 bases, and 12 bases separated the two germline ends. This CDR3 is built from 14 residues. The CDR3 DNA follows: TGTGCCAGCAGTGACTCATCCGAAAGAGGTGGCTACACCTTC. It specifies CASSDSSERGGYTF.

The genes are TRBV19 and TRBJ1-2; no firm D call. Germline CDR1 is LNHDA and CDR2 is SQIVND (reference sequence). The CDR3 spans 14 residues. V dropped 7 bases and J dropped 4 bases, with 16 bases sitting between them. This chain's CDR3 is CASMSHGEPYGYTF. CDR3 nucleotides: TGTGCCAGTATGAGTCACGGAGAACCCTATGGCTACACCTTC.

In its sample, this clone was seen once. The CDR3 nucleotides are TGTGCCAGCAGCTTGCTAGGCGACGAGCAGTACTTC. Its translation is CASSLLGDEQYF. The chain links TRBV7-8 to TRBJ2-7; D unclear. The CDR3 length is 12 residues. Germline-derived CDR1 and CDR2 are SGHVS and FQNEAQ. V lost 3 bases, J lost 5 bases, and 8 bases lay in between.

The chain recombines TRBV5-1 with TRBJ2-3; 14 nucleotides line up with TRBD2. Germline assignment: CDR1 SGHRS and CDR2 YFSETQ. Losses at the gene ends were 2 bases for V and 0 bases for J; bases not matched to a gene: 5. CDR3 length equals 18 residues. CDR3 DNA: TGCGCCAGCAGCTTCGGACTAGCGGGGGGACTTAGCACAGATACGCAGTATTTT. Translation: CASSFGLAGGLSTDTQYF.

The chain links TRBV7-9 to TRBJ1-5, with D possibly matching TRBD1 (5 bases). V gave up 5 bases and J gave up 4 bases, with 6 bases separating them. The length of the CDR3 is 12 residues. From germline, CDR1 is SEHNR and CDR2 FQNEAQ (reference sequence). The CDR3 DNA is TGTGCCAGCAGCCAGGGAAATCAGCCCCAGCATTTT. It yields the protein CASSQGNQPQHF.

This chain links TRBV19 with TRBJ1-2; 7 bases are shared with TRBD1. This CDR3 comprises 14 residues. The germline V gene encodes CDR1 LNHDA and CDR2 SQIVND (reference sequence). J lost 0 bases, V lost 6 bases, and 4 bases had no gene match. CDR3 in DNA: TGTGCCAGTAGAAAGGGGGCACCTAACTATGGCTACACCTTC. Translated: CASRKGAPNYGYTF.